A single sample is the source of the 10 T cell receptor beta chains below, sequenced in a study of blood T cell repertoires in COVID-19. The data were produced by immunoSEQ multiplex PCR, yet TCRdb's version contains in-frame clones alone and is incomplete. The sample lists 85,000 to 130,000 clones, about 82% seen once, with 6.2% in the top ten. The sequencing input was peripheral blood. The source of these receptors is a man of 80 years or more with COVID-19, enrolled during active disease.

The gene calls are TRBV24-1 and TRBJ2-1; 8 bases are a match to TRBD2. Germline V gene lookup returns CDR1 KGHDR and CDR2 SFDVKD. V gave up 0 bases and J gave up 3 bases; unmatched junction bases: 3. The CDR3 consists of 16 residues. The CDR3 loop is CATSDLKAGVYNEQFF. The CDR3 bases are TGTGCCACCAGTGATTTGAAAGCGGGAGTCTACAATGAGCAGTTCTTC.

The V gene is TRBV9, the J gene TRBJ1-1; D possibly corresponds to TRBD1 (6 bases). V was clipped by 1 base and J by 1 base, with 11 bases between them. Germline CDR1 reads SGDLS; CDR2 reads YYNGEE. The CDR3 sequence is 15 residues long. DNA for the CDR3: TGTGCCAGCAGCGTACAGGGGCAACGGAACACTGAAGCTTTCTTT. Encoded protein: CASSVQGQRNTEAFF.

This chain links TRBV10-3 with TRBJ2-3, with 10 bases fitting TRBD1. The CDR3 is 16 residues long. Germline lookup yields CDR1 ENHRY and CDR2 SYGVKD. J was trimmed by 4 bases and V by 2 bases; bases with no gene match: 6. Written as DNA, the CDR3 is TGTGCCATCAGTGAGATGGTGGGACAGGGGCCAGATACGCAGTATTTT. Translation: CAISEMVGQGPDTQYF.

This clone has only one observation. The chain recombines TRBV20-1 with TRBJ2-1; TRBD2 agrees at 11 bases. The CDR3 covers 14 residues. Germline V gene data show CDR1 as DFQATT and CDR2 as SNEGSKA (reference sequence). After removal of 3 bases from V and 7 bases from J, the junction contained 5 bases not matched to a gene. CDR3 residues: CSASPLAGVNEQFF. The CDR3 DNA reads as TGCAGTGCTAGTCCACTAGCGGGAGTGAATGAGCAGTTCTTC.

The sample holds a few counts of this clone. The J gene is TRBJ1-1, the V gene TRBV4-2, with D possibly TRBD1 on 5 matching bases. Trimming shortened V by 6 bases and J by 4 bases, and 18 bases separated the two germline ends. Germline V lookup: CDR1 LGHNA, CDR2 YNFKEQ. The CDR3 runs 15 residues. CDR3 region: CASRRELGLGTEAFF. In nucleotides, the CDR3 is TGTGCCAGCAGGCGCGAACTGGGGCTCGGCACTGAAGCTTTCTTT.

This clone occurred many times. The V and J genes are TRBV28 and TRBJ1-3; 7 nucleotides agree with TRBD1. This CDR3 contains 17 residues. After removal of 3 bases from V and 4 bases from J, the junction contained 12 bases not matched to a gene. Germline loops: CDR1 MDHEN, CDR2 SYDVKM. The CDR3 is CASSFVGQLGGGNTIYF. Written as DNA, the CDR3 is TGTGCCAGCAGTTTTGTGGGACAGCTCGGAGGCGGAAACACCATATATTTT.

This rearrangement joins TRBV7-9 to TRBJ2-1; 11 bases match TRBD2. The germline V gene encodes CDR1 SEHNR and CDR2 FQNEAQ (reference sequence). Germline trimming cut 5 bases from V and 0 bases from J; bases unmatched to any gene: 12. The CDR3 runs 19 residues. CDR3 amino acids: CASSPGLAARVSSYNEQFF. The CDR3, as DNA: TGTGCCAGCAGCCCGGGACTAGCGGCGCGAGTGAGCTCCTACAATGAGCAGTTCTTC.

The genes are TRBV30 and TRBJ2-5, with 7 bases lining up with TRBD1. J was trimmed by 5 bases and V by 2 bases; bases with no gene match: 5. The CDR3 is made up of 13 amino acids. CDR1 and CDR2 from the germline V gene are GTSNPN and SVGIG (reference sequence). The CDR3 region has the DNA TGTGCCTGGAGTCCCGGGACAGACGAGACCCAGTACTTC. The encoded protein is CAWSPGTDETQYF.

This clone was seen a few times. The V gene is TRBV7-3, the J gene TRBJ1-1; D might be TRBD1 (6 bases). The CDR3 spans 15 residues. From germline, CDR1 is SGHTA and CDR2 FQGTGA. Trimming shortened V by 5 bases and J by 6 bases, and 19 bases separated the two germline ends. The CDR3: CASSPHTGYNAEAFF. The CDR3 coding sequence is TGTGCCAGCAGCCCCCACACAGGGTATAACGCTGAAGCTTTCTTT.

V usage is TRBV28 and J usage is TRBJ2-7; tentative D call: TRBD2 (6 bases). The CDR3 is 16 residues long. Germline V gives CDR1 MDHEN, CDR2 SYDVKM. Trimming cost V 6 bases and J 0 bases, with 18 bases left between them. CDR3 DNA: TGTGCCAGCAGCATGTGGTCACGGGGGACCTCCTACGAGCAGTACTTC. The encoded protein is CASSMWSRGTSYEQYF.